This TCR beta chain derives from a study of tumor-infiltrating lymphocytes in localized non-small cell lung cancer. Across the study: From each patient, both tumor and uninvolved lung, non-adjacent to tumor, were sampled.

Trimming removed 5 bases from V and 8 bases from J, with 15 bases in between. CDR3 length: 13 residues. Germline CDR1 LNHDA, CDR2 SQIVND (reference sequence). Sequencing was performed with immunoSEQ multiplex PCR; in TCRdb, only in-frame clones are kept and a portion is missing. The data show about 10,000 clones, 60% seen once. The chain employs TRBV19 and TRBJ1-2; D ambiguous. This clonotype was sampled from a human donor with non-small cell lung cancer. The sequencing input was uninvolved lung tissue not adjacent to the tumor. The CDR3 DNA follows: TGTGCCAGTAGTCCCCGTTTCGGGGAAGGCTACACCTTC. As protein: CASSPRFGEGYTF.